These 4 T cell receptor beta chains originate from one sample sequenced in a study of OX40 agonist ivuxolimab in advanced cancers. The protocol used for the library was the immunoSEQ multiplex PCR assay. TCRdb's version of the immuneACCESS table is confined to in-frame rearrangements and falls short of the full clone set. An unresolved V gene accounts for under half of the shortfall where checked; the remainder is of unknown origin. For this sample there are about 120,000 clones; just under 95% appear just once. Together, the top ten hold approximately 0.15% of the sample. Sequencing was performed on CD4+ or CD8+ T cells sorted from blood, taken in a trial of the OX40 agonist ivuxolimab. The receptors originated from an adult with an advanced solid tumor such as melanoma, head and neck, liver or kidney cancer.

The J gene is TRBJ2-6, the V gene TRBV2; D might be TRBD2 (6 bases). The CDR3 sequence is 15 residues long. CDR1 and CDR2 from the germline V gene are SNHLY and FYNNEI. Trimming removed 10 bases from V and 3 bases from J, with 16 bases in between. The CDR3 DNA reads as TGTGCCAACCGGGAGCCCTTCCTTGGGGCCAACGTCCTGACTTTC. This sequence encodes CANREPFLGANVLTF.

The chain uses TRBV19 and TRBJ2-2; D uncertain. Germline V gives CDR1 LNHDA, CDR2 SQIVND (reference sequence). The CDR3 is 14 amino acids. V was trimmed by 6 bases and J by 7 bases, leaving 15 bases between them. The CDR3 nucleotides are TGTGCCAGTAGATCAGCGTCGTTGGGCGGGGAGCTGTTTTTT. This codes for CASRSASLGGELFF.

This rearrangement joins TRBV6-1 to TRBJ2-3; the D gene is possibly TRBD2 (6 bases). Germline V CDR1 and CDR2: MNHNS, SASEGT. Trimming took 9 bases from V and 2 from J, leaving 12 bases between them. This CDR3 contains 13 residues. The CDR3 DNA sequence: TGTGCCAGTCGGGAGAGTTCCACAGATACGCAGTATTTT. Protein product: CASRESSTDTQYF.

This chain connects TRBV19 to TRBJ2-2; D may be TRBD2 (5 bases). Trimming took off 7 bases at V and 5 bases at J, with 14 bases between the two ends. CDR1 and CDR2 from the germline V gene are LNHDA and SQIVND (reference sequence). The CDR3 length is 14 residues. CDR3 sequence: CASTRGGDTGELFF. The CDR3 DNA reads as TGTGCCAGTACCCGGGGTGGGGATACCGGGGAGCTGTTTTTT.